The present TCR beta chain was sequenced within a study of monozygotic twins with inflammatory bowel disease. Study outcomes and limitations: IBD-affected twins scored below their healthy co-twins in TCRbeta diversity (inverse Simpson).

Germline V CDR1 and CDR2: SGHVS, FQNEAQ. This CDR3 region has 15 residues. TCRdb processed the 5' RACE reads again and assigns one entry to each CDR3 protein, with no DNA. Its table records under 150,000 distinct CDR3 sequences. Details on this clonotype: Its matching antigen is unknown.

This TCR came from a human donor with ulcerative colitis or Crohn's disease, or a healthy co-twin of an affected twin (not recorded which). Material: blood. This chain links TRBV7-8 with TRBJ1-1; TCRdb gives TRBD1 as the D gene, but with no DNA this cannot be confirmed. CDR3 region: CASSLAPGGGTEAFF.